One sample yielded the 32 T cell receptor beta chains listed below, sequenced in a study of CD8 T cells in Susac syndrome. Roughly 0.5 to 1 ug RNA was reverse transcribed with random hexamers. TCRdb independently ran MiXCR on the immunoSEQ multiplex PCR reads; one entry per CDR3 protein. The table includes 110,000 or so distinct CDR3 sequences, about 92% detected once. Material: CD4+ T cells from PBMCs. All receptors come from a human donor with multiple sclerosis.

This clonotype has only one observation. This chain connects TRBV3-1 to TRBJ2-7; 8 nucleotides align to TRBD2. The germline V gene encodes CDR1 LGHDT and CDR2 YNNKEL (reference sequence). CDR3 size: 14 residues. V was clipped by 2 bases and J by 5 bases; unmatched bases: 5. CDR3 loop: CASSQRGGFDEQYF. Here the CDR3 DNA reads TGTGCCAGCAGCCAACGGGGGGGCTTTGACGAGCAGTACTTC.

This chain connects TRBV18 to TRBJ1-5; D may be TRBD1 (5 bases). The CDR3 has 15 amino acids. Germline V CDR1 and CDR2: KGHSH, LQKENI. The germline V and J ends were trimmed by 3 bases and 0 bases, with 9 bases remaining between them. CDR3 sequence reads: CASSPTGDSNQPQHF. CDR3 DNA sequence: TGTGCCAGCTCACCCACAGGAGATAGCAATCAGCCCCAGCATTTT.

The chain employs TRBV5-1 and TRBJ1-3; D is unresolved. Between the trimmed V and J ends, which lost 6 bases and 0 bases, there was a span of 7 bases. The CDR3 extends over 13 amino acids. Looked up from germline, CDR1 is SGHRS and CDR2 is YFSETQ. The CDR3 DNA reads as TGCGCCAGCACCACCTTCTCTGGAAACACCATATATTTT. It is translated as CASTTFSGNTIYF.

The chain carries TRBV5-1 and TRBJ1-1; no definite D call. The CDR3 is made up of 14 amino acids. CDR1 is SGHRS, CDR2 YFSETQ, per germline. V lost 6 bases to trimming and J lost 0 bases, with 12 bases between them. The CDR3 spells CASNLLTVNTEAFF. CDR3 DNA sequence: TGCGCCAGCAACCTTTTGACCGTGAACACTGAAGCTTTCTTT.

The rearrangement joins TRBV28 to TRBJ2-7; TRBD1 might be the D (6 bases). The ends were cut back, 2 bases at V and 3 bases at J, with 11 bases in the middle. The germline V gene has CDR1 MDHEN and CDR2 SYDVKM. The CDR3 spans 14 residues. CDR3 residues: CASSLPDRSYEQYF. The CDR3, as DNA: TGTGCCAGCAGTTTACCTGACAGGAGCTACGAGCAGTACTTC.

For the CDR3, the DNA is TGTGCCAGCAGCCGAAGTGAGGGGCGTGGATCACCCCTCCACTTT. This gives the protein CASSRSEGRGSPLHF. The chain recombines TRBV3-1 with TRBJ1-6, with TRBD1 as a possible D gene (5 bases). Trimming cost V 4 bases and J 10 bases, with 17 bases left between them. The CDR3 length is 15 residues. CDR1 is LGHDT and CDR2 is YNNKEL in the germline V gene (reference sequence).

This chain links TRBV7-9 with TRBJ2-1; D may be TRBD1 (6 bases). Trimming took off 5 bases at V and 4 bases at J, with 15 bases between the two ends. CDR3 length equals 15 residues. Germline V gene data show CDR1 as SEHNR and CDR2 as FQNEAQ (reference sequence). CDR3 in amino acids: CASSLRIGQYNEQFF. The CDR3 DNA follows: TGTGCCAGCAGCCTTAGAATCGGACAGTACAATGAGCAGTTCTTC.

This chain links TRBV18 with TRBJ1-5; no firm D call. V lost 3 bases and J lost 6, with 12 bases in between. The V gene's germline CDR1 is KGHSH and CDR2 LQKENI. CDR3 length: 14 amino acids. The DNA of the CDR3 is TGTGCCAGCTCACCCGAGGGTGGCAGTCAGCCCCAGCATTTT. Its translation: CASSPEGGSQPQHF.

The chain links TRBV5-8 to TRBJ1-1; 9 bases are a match to TRBD1. The germline gives CDR1 SGHTS, CDR2 YDEGEE. The CDR3 is 15 amino acids. The V gene end was trimmed by 3 bases and the J gene end by 1 base; junction bases not matched to a gene: 4. The DNA of the CDR3 is TGTGCCAGCAGCTGGACAGGGGCCGGGAACACTGAAGCTTTCTTT. Its protein is CASSWTGAGNTEAFF.

V usage is TRBV29-1 and J usage is TRBJ2-7, with D tentatively TRBD1 (5 bases). In germline, CDR1 is SQVTM, CDR2 ANQGSEA. The CDR3 sequence is 13 residues long. Trimming left V 4 bases short and J 6 bases short, with 16 bases between. CDR3 DNA sequence: TGCAGCGTTGGGGGCCCGCCATTGGGCGAGCAGTACTTC. Translated, it gives CSVGGPPLGEQYF.

The chain employs TRBV2 and TRBJ2-1; TRBD1 aligns across 8 bases. The germline V gene encodes CDR1 SNHLY and CDR2 FYNNEI. This CDR3 has 13 amino acids. Unmatched junction bases numbered 6, after V lost 7 bases and J lost 7 bases. CDR3 sequence: CASIKDRANEQFF. The CDR3 DNA reads as TGTGCCAGCATCAAGGACAGGGCTAATGAGCAGTTCTTC. Complete variable domain (other parts from reference TRBV2 and TRBJ2-1): EPEVTQTPSHQVTQMGQEVILRCVPISNHLYFYWYRQILGQKVEFLVSFYNNEISEKSEIFDDQFSVERPDGSNFTLKIRSTKLEDSAMYFCASIKDRANEQFFGPGTRLTVL.

The sample holds a few counts of this clonotype. This rearrangement joins TRBV30 to TRBJ1-5, with 7 nucleotides matching TRBD1. This CDR3 comprises 15 residues. Germline CDR1 and CDR2: GTSNPN and SVGIG (reference sequence). Trimming cost V 2 bases and J 3 bases; bases outside gene matches: 7. CDR3 protein: CAWSLRQGDNQPQHF. CDR3 DNA: TGTGCCTGGAGTTTGCGACAGGGCGACAATCAGCCCCAGCATTTT.

The V gene is TRBV28, the J gene TRBJ2-4, with D possibly being TRBD2 (5 bases). CDR1 and CDR2 from the germline V gene are MDHEN and SYDVKM. V lost 3 bases and J 1 base, leaving 10 bases between the germline ends. The CDR3 has 15 residues. CDR3 DNA sequence: TGTGCCAGCAGTTTTGGCGGGTTGGCCAAAAACATTCAGTACTTC. This translates into CASSFGGLAKNIQYF.

The V gene is TRBV6-6, the J gene TRBJ2-7; TRBD1 matches at 8 bases. Trimming removed 9 bases from V and 6 bases from J; junction bases left unmatched: 13. The CDR3 totals 14 residues. From germline, CDR1 is MNHNY and CDR2 SVGAGI (reference sequence). The CDR3 DNA is TGTGCCAGAACTGACGGGCAGGGGGCAAGCGAGCAGTACTTC. This translates into CARTDGQGASEQYF.

Notes on this clonotype: A junction end diverges from the germline sequence, so it may reflect a read error. The chain employs TRBV19 and TRBJ1-4, with unresolved D. There are 14 residues in the CDR3. The germline CDR1 and CDR2 sequences are LNHDA and SQIVND (reference sequence). DNA of the CDR3: TGTGCCAGTAGGATAGTTGCAACTAATGAAAAACTGTTTTTT. Its translation is CASRIVATNEKLFF.

V and J are TRBV4-1 and TRBJ2-5; no clear D. Trimming removed 4 bases at V and 5 bases at J, with 20 bases between. The CDR3 covers 16 residues. The V gene's germline CDR1 is MGHRA and CDR2 YSYEKL. The CDR3 region is CASSLSVVFSLETQYF. CDR3 DNA: TGCGCCAGCAGCCTTTCCGTAGTCTTCTCCCTGGAGACCCAGTACTTC.

The CDR3 loop reads CASSLDPSGGPNNEQFF. The CDR3 DNA follows: TGTGCCAGCAGCTTGGATCCCAGCGGGGGACCAAACAATGAGCAGTTCTTC. The chain uses TRBV5-8 and TRBJ2-1, with TRBD2 matching over 8 bases. CDR3 length equals 17 residues. The germline V gene has CDR1 SGHTS and CDR2 YDEGEE. The ends lost 0 bases at V and 5 bases at J; junction bases unmatched: 10.

This chain uses TRBV7-8 with TRBJ2-2; no definite D call. V shed 6 bases and J shed 4 bases, with 6 bases lying between them. CDR1 is SGHVS and CDR2 is FQNEAQ in the germline V gene. The CDR3 totals 12 residues. CDR3 nucleotides: TGTGCCAGCAGGCGATCCACCGGGGAGCTGTTTTTT. Amino acids: CASRRSTGELFF.

The gene calls are TRBV5-1 and TRBJ2-5; D is unresolved. CDR3 length: 12 residues. With 0 bases removed from V and 4 bases from J, the gap between germline ends came to 4 bases. From germline, CDR1 is SGHRS and CDR2 YFSETQ. The CDR3 DNA reads TGCGCCAGCAGCTTGGCCGGAGAGACCCAGTACTTC. This translates into CASSLAGETQYF.

This clonotype was picked up one time. Here the CDR3 DNA reads TGCAGTGCTTCACTACAGGGGCCGAACACTGAAGCTTTCTTT. Translated, it gives CSASLQGPNTEAFF. The rearrangement uses TRBV20-1 and TRBJ1-1, with 7 nucleotides matching TRBD1. The V and J ends lost 5 bases and 1 base, in that order; junction bases with no gene match: 7. This CDR3 has 14 amino acids. Germline V gene data show CDR1 as DFQATT and CDR2 as SNEGSKA (reference sequence).

The rearrangement joins TRBV5-1 to TRBJ2-3; tentatively, D is TRBD1 or TRBD2 (5 bases each). Germline values: CDR1 SGHRS, CDR2 YFSETQ. The CDR3 totals 17 residues. V was cut by 0 bases and J by 2 bases, with 16 bases left in between. The CDR3 reads CASSLAPGTGITDTQYF. CDR3 nucleotides: TGCGCCAGCAGCTTGGCCCCAGGGACGGGCATCACAGATACGCAGTATTTT.

This CDR3 is CSAIISGGPYEQYF. DNA for the CDR3: TGCAGTGCTATCATTTCGGGGGGCCCCTACGAGCAGTACTTC. The J gene is TRBJ2-7, the V gene TRBV20-1; the D gene is possibly TRBD2 (7 bases). Germline CDR1 reads DFQATT; CDR2 reads SNEGSKA (reference sequence). CDR3 length: 14 residues. Between the trimmed V and J ends, which lost 4 bases and 2 bases, there was a span of 15 bases.

The V and J genes are TRBV18 and TRBJ1-1; D uncertain. Germline V gene data show CDR1 as KGHSH and CDR2 as LQKENI. The V gene lost 1 base and the J gene lost 10 bases, with 10 bases spanning the gap. CDR3 size: 12 residues. As DNA, the CDR3 is TGTGCCAGCTCACCACTTGGGGAAGCAGCTTTCTTT. Protein product: CASSPLGEAAFF.

CDR3 sequence: CASSQDFAGGYEQYF. The CDR3 DNA reads as TGCGCCAGCAGCCAAGATTTCGCAGGGGGCTACGAGCAGTACTTC. V and J are TRBV4-3 and TRBJ2-7; 7 nucleotides match TRBD1. After removal of 0 bases from V and 3 bases from J, the junction contained 5 bases not matched to a gene. The germline V gene has CDR1 LGHNA and CDR2 YSLEER. The CDR3 sequence is 15 residues long.

The V and J genes are TRBV9 and TRBJ1-3; D gene ambiguous. CDR1 is SGDLS, CDR2 YYNGEE, per germline. CDR3 size: 17 residues. Trimming took 3 bases from V and 0 from J, leaving 16 bases between them. The CDR3 is CASSAPRIGVSGNTIYF. In nucleotides, the CDR3 is TGTGCCAGCAGCGCCCCCCGTATTGGGGTCTCTGGAAACACCATATATTTT. Based on the CDR3 plus reference TRBV9 and TRBJ1-3, the full variable domain is DSGVTQTPKHLITATGQRVTLRCSPRSGDLSVYWYQQSLDQGLQFLIQYYNGEERAKGNILERFSAQQFPDLHSELNLSSLELGDSALYFCASSAPRIGVSGNTIYFGEGSWLTVV.

This sequence joins TRBV4-1 and TRBJ2-3, with 10 nucleotides matching TRBD2. Germline CDR1 MGHRA, CDR2 YSYEKL. J lost 3 bases, V lost 3 bases, and 6 bases had no gene match. There are 16 residues in the CDR3. CDR3 nucleotides: TGCGCCAGCAGCCAGGAGCGGGGGGGCGCGACAGATACGCAGTATTTT. Its translation: CASSQERGGATDTQYF.

This rearrangement joins TRBV6-5 to TRBJ2-5, with D possibly being TRBD1 (5 bases). V dropped 6 bases and J dropped 6 bases, with 11 bases sitting between them. CDR3 length: 12 residues. Germline loops: CDR1 MNHEY, CDR2 SVGAGI. The CDR3 loop reads CASRPDRKTQYF. The CDR3 coding sequence is TGTGCCAGCAGGCCCGACAGAAAGACCCAGTACTTC.

This rearrangement joins TRBV28 to TRBJ2-7, with 13 bases identical to TRBD2. The CDR3 is made up of 14 amino acids. The junction had 4 bases not matched to a gene; V was cut back by 6 bases and J by 5 bases. Germline CDR1 and CDR2: MDHEN and SYDVKM. The CDR3 region has the DNA TGTGCCAGCAGGACTAGCGGGGGGTTTGACGAGCAGTACTTC. Protein product: CASRTSGGFDEQYF.

The rearrangement links TRBV12-3 or TRBV12-4 to TRBJ1-6; D remains unclear. This CDR3 is built from 12 residues. Trimming removed 5 bases at V and 8 bases at J, with 7 bases between. The DNA of the CDR3 is TGTGCCAGCAGTCTCCAATATTCACCCCTCCACTTT. Its translation: CASSLQYSPLHF.

The chain joins TRBV25-1 to TRBJ1-2; tentative D call: TRBD1 (5 bases). V was pared by 1 base and J by 1 base, with 13 bases between. CDR3 length: 16 residues. Germline V gene data show CDR1 as MGHDK and CDR2 as SYGVNS. The CDR3: CASSESGTGVNYGYTF. The CDR3 DNA reads TGTGCCAGCAGTGAATCGGGAACGGGGGTTAACTATGGCTACACCTTC.

This clonotype was recorded once. The chain uses TRBV19 and TRBJ2-1, with 9 nucleotides matching TRBD2. Germline loops: CDR1 LNHDA, CDR2 SQIVND (reference sequence). V was pared by 2 bases and J by 8 bases, with 7 bases of the junction left unmatched. This CDR3 has 15 residues. The CDR3 coding sequence is TGTGCCAGTAGTATATCCAGCGGGGGGAGGGATGAGCAGTTCTTC. This translates into CASSISSGGRDEQFF.

The chain uses TRBV2 and TRBJ2-7; the D gene could be TRBD1 or TRBD2 (5 bases each). Trimming removed 4 bases from V and 1 base from J, with 14 bases in between. Germline V gene sequence: CDR1 SNHLY, CDR2 FYNNEI. The CDR3 covers 15 residues. CDR3 in DNA: TGTGCCAGCAGTGTCATCGGGGCCGGTTCCTACGAGCAGTACTTC. Protein: CASSVIGAGSYEQYF. Full variable domain (outside the CDR3, taken from reference TRBV2 and TRBJ2-7): EPEVTQTPSHQVTQMGQEVILRCVPISNHLYFYWYRQILGQKVEFLVSFYNNEISEKSEIFDDQFSVERPDGSNFTLKIRSTKLEDSAMYFCASSVIGAGSYEQYFGPGTRLTVT.